This T cell receptor (beta chain) was recorded in a study of T cells after yellow fever vaccination. As for the study in general: The fractions with low cell numbers were processed using SMART-Seq v4 Ultra Low Input.

Making TCR cDNA involved 5'RACE template switching, which added UMIs and a universal primer site. MiXCR, run by TCRdb on the 5' RACE reads, gives a single entry per CDR3 protein. The repertoire holds under 400,000 distinct CDR3 sequences, approximately 13% seen once, with about 3% in the top ten. Trimming cost V 7 bases and J 3 bases; bases outside gene matches: 7. The CDR3 sequence is 15 residues long. CDR1 is SGHTA, CDR2 FQGTGA, per germline. This clonotype was recorded a few times. Its target is not known. Findings and limits, study-wide: A limited proportion of clonotypes was detected within both the CD4 and CD8 compartments. Contamination of FACS-sorted repertoires by abundant clonotypes from the bulk population could occur.

The chain uses TRBV7-3 and TRBJ2-2, with TRBD2 identical over 8 bases. This specimen was CD4+ T cells sorted from PBMCs, taken 15 days after the yellow fever booster vaccination. The sequence was collected from a man aged 18 to 30 who received the YFV17D yellow fever vaccine. The DNA for the CDR3 is TGTGCCAGCACCCCGGGAGGGCGTGACACCGGGGAGCTGTTTTTT. Translating it yields CASTPGGRDTGELFF.